One and the same sample provided the 24 T cell receptor beta chains below, sequenced in a study of response to subunit inactivated influenza vaccine. TCRdb redid the calling of the RT-PCR reads with MiXCR, one entry per CDR3 protein. This sample has 800,000 or so distinct CDR3 sequences, with 20% to 25% found just once. The specimen comprised PBMCs from blood, sampled around 5 days after vaccination. The receptors shown here come from a man in his fifties or sixties who received an inactivated influenza vaccine.

The CDR3 protein is CASSLGNSGTDTQYF. The CDR3 bases are TGTGCCAGCAGCCTCGGGAATAGCGGCACAGATACGCAGTATTTT. The V call is TRBV5-5, the J call TRBJ2-3, with a tentative D call TRBD2 (5 bases). Trimming removed 4 bases at V and 1 base at J, with 13 bases between. CDR3 length: 15 residues. Germline V gives CDR1 SGHKS, CDR2 YYEKEE (reference sequence).

The gene calls are TRBV6-2 or TRBV6-3 and TRBJ2-7, with TRBD1 identical over 7 bases. Germline CDR1 reads MNHEY; CDR2 reads SVGEGT. The CDR3 runs to 14 residues. V lost 4 bases to trimming and J lost 3 bases; unmatched junction nucleotides: 6. The CDR3 sequence is CASSSYRQGYEQYF. The CDR3 bases are TGTGCCAGCAGTTCCTACCGACAGGGCTACGAGCAGTACTTC.

CDR3 DNA: TGCAGCGTTGACACAGGGGCCGGAGGAGAAAAACTGTTTTTT. Its translation is CSVDTGAGGEKLFF. This sequence joins TRBV29-1 and TRBJ1-4, with 7 bases identical to TRBD1. CDR3 length: 14 amino acids. Per germline, CDR1 SQVTM and CDR2 ANQGSEA. V shed 3 bases and J 8 bases; nucleotides not matched to a gene: 9.

This clonotype was observed a handful of times. The genes are TRBV15 and TRBJ1-4; TRBD1 is a possible D gene (5 bases). V was pared by 0 bases and J by 10 bases, with 12 bases between. This CDR3 spans 14 amino acids. Germline CDR1 is LNHNV and CDR2 is YYDKDF (reference sequence). CDR3 nucleotide sequence: TGTGCCACCAGCAGAGATCGGGCCGGGGGAAAACTGTTTTTT. As protein: CATSRDRAGGKLFF.

In its sample, this clonotype was seen many times. This chain joins TRBV10-3 and TRBJ1-4; no definite D call. V lost 0 bases and J 8 bases, leaving 13 bases between the germline ends. Germline V gene sequence: CDR1 ENHRY, CDR2 SYGVKD. CDR3 size: 15 residues. Written as DNA, the CDR3 is TGTGCCATCAGTGAGTCAGAGGGATTGGGAGAAAAACTGTTTTTT. It is translated as CAISESEGLGEKLFF.

The gene calls are TRBV28 and TRBJ2-1; 9 bases map to TRBD2. CDR1 and CDR2 (germline): MDHEN, SYDVKM. The CDR3 spans 13 residues. The V gene end was trimmed by 8 bases and the J gene end by 8 bases; junction bases not matched to a gene: 7. In DNA form, the CDR3 reads TGTGCCAGCGCAGGGACTAGCTTCGATGAGCAGTTCTTC. Translating it yields CASAGTSFDEQFF.

This clonotype was detected many times. The rearrangement joins TRBV11-2 to TRBJ2-1; no clear D. Germline V lookup: CDR1 SGHAT, CDR2 FQNNGV. V was shortened by 8 bases and J by 15 bases, with 17 bases between the two germline ends. This CDR3 has 11 residues. CDR3 nucleotides: TGTGCCAGCCTTTCTTCGTTCCGCGTGTTCTTC. Translation gives CASLSSFRVFF.

This chain uses TRBV10-3 with TRBJ2-5; D call uncertain. The germline CDR1 and CDR2 sequences are ENHRY and SYGVKD. The CDR3 is made up of 12 amino acids. V lost 2 bases, J lost 2 bases, and 3 bases lay in between. CDR3 sequence: CAISEQQETQYF. In DNA, the CDR3 is TGTGCCATCAGTGAGCAACAAGAGACCCAGTACTTC.

This clonotype was seen a few times. The chain has TRBV25-1 and TRBJ2-3, with a tentative D call TRBD1 (5 bases). CDR1 and CDR2 (germline): MGHDK, SYGVNS. Trimming shortened V by 4 bases and J by 1 base, and 9 bases separated the two germline ends. The CDR3 runs 14 residues. CDR3 in amino acids: CASSAGAGTDTQYF. The CDR3, as DNA: TGTGCCAGCAGTGCTGGGGCCGGCACAGATACGCAGTATTTT.

This clonotype has only a few counts. The chain links TRBV27 to TRBJ1-2; no definite D call. V was shortened by 6 bases and J by 3 bases, with 14 bases between the two germline ends. The germline V gene encodes CDR1 MNHEY and CDR2 SMNVEV (reference sequence). The CDR3 has 14 amino acids. This CDR3 reads CASRPGGSDYGYTF. CDR3 DNA sequence: TGTGCCAGCAGGCCAGGAGGGTCGGACTATGGCTACACCTTC.

There are a few counts of this clonotype. The chain has TRBV20-1 and TRBJ2-5; 14 bases are a match to TRBD2. Germline V lookup: CDR1 DFQATT, CDR2 SNEGSKA (reference sequence). This CDR3 spans 15 amino acids. With V trimmed by 6 bases and J by 4 bases, 7 bases remained unmatched. CDR3 in amino acids: CSAAGLAGAPETQYF. As DNA, the CDR3 is TGCAGTGCAGCGGGACTAGCGGGAGCACCAGAGACCCAGTACTTC.

The V gene is TRBV6-2 or TRBV6-3, the J gene TRBJ2-6; the D gene is possibly TRBD1 (6 bases). The germline gives CDR1 MNHEY, CDR2 SVGEGT. V was shortened by 6 bases and J by 0 bases, with 15 bases between the two germline ends. The CDR3 contains 17 residues. The CDR3 loop reads CASRPPGQSSGANVLTF. The CDR3 coding sequence is TGTGCCAGCAGACCCCCGGGACAAAGCTCTGGGGCCAACGTCCTGACTTTC.

This chain joins TRBV7-2 and TRBJ2-2; 8 bases match TRBD2. V shed 3 bases, J shed 1 base, and the junction held 7 bases outside the gene matches. Per germline, CDR1 SGHTA and CDR2 FQGNSA. CDR3 length: 17 amino acids. CDR3 bases: TGTGCCAGCAGCTTTACTAGCGGAGGGGGGAACACCGGGGAGCTGTTTTTT. Protein: CASSFTSGGGNTGELFF.

This clonotype was counted only a few times. The rearrangement uses TRBV5-6 and TRBJ1-5; tentative D call: TRBD1 (5 bases). The CDR3 has 14 residues. In germline, CDR1 is SGHDT, CDR2 YYEEEE. Trimming pared 4 bases from V and 4 bases from J, leaving 12 bases between. CDR3 in amino acids: CASSTGGINQPQHF. CDR3 bases: TGTGCCAGCAGCACGGGGGGTATTAATCAGCCCCAGCATTTT.

This clonotype was counted only a few times. The chain links TRBV7-6 to TRBJ1-6; D may be TRBD1 (6 bases). This CDR3 has 16 amino acids. V lost 1 base to trimming and J lost 10 bases, with 17 bases between them. Germline-derived CDR1 and CDR2 are SGHVS and FNYEAQ. The CDR3 DNA reads as TGTGCCAGCAGCTTAGAGGGTCGGGGGCTTCAGTCACCCCTCCACTTT. Protein: CASSLEGRGLQSPLHF.

The V and J genes are TRBV5-1 and TRBJ2-7; a possible D gene is TRBD1 (6 bases). Germline V gene sequence: CDR1 SGHRS, CDR2 YFSETQ. The CDR3 has 15 amino acids. V was pared by 4 bases and J by 2 bases, with 16 bases between. The CDR3, as DNA: TGCGCCAGCAGCATATCCGGGACAAAACCCTACGAGCAGTACTTC. This gives the protein CASSISGTKPYEQYF.

The rearrangement uses TRBV11-3 and TRBJ2-5, with D perhaps TRBD2 (7 bases). The V end was cut by 1 base, the J end by 4 bases, with 13 bases between. Germline CDR1 reads SGHNT; CDR2 reads YENEEA. The CDR3 contains 15 residues. DNA of the CDR3: TGTGCCAGCAGCTTAGGATCGGGGGGCCTAGAGACCCAGTACTTC. Translation: CASSLGSGGLETQYF.

This clonotype was seen at least ten times. The chain is built from TRBV29-1 and TRBJ2-2, with TRBD1 as a possible D gene (6 bases). Per germline, CDR1 SQVTM and CDR2 ANQGSEA. The ends were cut back, 6 bases at V and 2 bases at J, with 16 bases in the middle. This CDR3 spans 15 amino acids. In DNA, the CDR3 is TGCAGCGTGAGCCTAGGGGGAAGCAACACCGGGGAGCTGTTTTTT. Its translation: CSVSLGGSNTGELFF.

This clonotype turned up a few times. The chain links TRBV21-1 to TRBJ2-2; the D call of TRBD1 is as the table states it, not checked on the DNA. TRBV21-1 counts as a pseudogene. The CDR3 loop spans 15 amino acids. CDR3 DNA sequence: TGTGCCAGCAGCAAAGGAGGGGGGCCCACCGGGGAGCTGTTTTTT. This sequence encodes CASSKGGGPTGELFF.

This clonotype has just a few counts. The rearrangement joins TRBV5-1 to TRBJ1-6; no firm D call. The V end was cut by 1 base, the J end by 8 bases, with 7 bases between. The CDR3 has 13 residues. CDR1 and CDR2 (germline): SGHRS, YFSETQ. The CDR3, as DNA: TGCGCCAGCAGCTTGTCCCTGGATTCACCCCTCCACTTT. Its translation is CASSLSLDSPLHF. Supplemented by reference TRBV5-1 and TRBJ1-6, the full variable domain reads KAGVTQTPRYLIKTRGQQVTLSCSPISGHRSVSWYQQTPGQGLQFLFEYFSETQRNKGNFPGRFSGRQFSNSRSEMNVSTLELGDSALYLCASSLSLDSPLHFGNGTRLTVT.

V and J are TRBV6-2 or TRBV6-3 and TRBJ2-3; 8 nucleotides line up with TRBD2. The CDR3 has 17 amino acids. J lost 1 base, V lost 2 bases, and 8 bases had no gene match. The germline V gene encodes CDR1 MNHEY and CDR2 SVGEGT. The CDR3 DNA reads TGTGCCAGCAGTTACCCCCCCAGCGGGGGTGGCACAGATACGCAGTATTTT. Translation gives CASSYPPSGGGTDTQYF.

V gene TRBV4-3 combines with J gene TRBJ1-2; TRBD1 might be the D (6 bases). Germline lookup yields CDR1 LGHNA and CDR2 YSLEER. The CDR3 runs 14 residues. V gave up 2 bases and J gave up 5 bases, with 12 bases separating them. This chain's CDR3 is CASSQTERGYGYTF. In nucleotides, the CDR3 is TGCGCCAGCAGCCAAACCGAGAGGGGGTATGGCTACACCTTC.

This clonotype was counted only a few times. The DNA of the CDR3 is TGTGCCAGCAGCTTAGTTTTGGGGAACTATGGCTACACCTTC. Protein product: CASSLVLGNYGYTF. The rearrangement links TRBV7-9 to TRBJ1-2; D uncertain. The CDR3 consists of 14 residues. Trimming shortened V by 1 base and J by 2 bases, and 8 bases separated the two germline ends. Germline CDR1 and CDR2: SEHNR and FQNEAQ (reference sequence).

The rearrangement uses TRBV20-1 and TRBJ2-1; D gene unclear. CDR3 length: 13 amino acids. Germline loops: CDR1 DFQATT, CDR2 SNEGSKA (reference sequence). The V gene lost 4 bases and the J gene lost 6 bases, with 13 bases spanning the gap. The CDR3 reads CSAIATTGNEQFF. CDR3 DNA: TGCAGTGCTATAGCAACCACGGGCAATGAGCAGTTCTTC.